The clone carrying this T cell receptor beta chain occurred many times. The sample belongs to a study of metastatic and nonmetastatic thyroid tumors. TCRdb reprocessed the PCR reads using MiXCR. The sample has about 92,000 clones, around 14% seen once; the top ten hold 3.6%. Each patient came to thyroid surgery without any prior treatment (of any kind). The CDR3 consists of 13 residues. Germline CDR1 and CDR2: SGHTA and FQGNSA. V was pared by 0 bases and J by 5 bases, with 7 bases between. This clonotype was obtained from a female donor with papillary thyroid cancer or a benign thyroid nodule (not recorded which). Some clones in this sample may be carry-over from other donors' samples. V gene TRBV7-2 combines with J gene TRBJ2-5; D is perhaps TRBD2 (5 bases). The sequenced sample consisted of blood. The CDR3 is CASSLASGETQYF. CDR3 nucleotides: TGTGCCAGCAGCTTAGCGTCGGGGGAGACCCAGTACTTC. The whole variable domain, remainder taken from reference TRBV7-2 and TRBJ2-5, is GAGVSQSPSNKVTEKGKDVELRCDPISGHTALYWYRQSLGQGLEFLIYFQGNSAPDKSGLPSDRFSAERTGGSVSTLTIQRTQQEDSAVYLCASSLASGETQYFGPGTRLLVL.